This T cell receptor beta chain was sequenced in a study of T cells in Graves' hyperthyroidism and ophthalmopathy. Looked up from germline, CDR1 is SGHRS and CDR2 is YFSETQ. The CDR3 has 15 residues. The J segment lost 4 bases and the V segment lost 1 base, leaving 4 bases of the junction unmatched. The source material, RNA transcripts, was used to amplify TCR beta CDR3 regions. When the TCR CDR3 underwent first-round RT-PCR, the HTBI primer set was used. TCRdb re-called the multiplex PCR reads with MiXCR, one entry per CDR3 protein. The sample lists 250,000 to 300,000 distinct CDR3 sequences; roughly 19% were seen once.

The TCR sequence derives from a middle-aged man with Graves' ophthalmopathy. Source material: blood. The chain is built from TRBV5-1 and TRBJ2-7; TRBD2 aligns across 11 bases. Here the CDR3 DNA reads TGCGCCAGCAGCTTGATAGCGGGAGGGCCTTACGAGCAGTACTTC. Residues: CASSLIAGGPYEQYF.